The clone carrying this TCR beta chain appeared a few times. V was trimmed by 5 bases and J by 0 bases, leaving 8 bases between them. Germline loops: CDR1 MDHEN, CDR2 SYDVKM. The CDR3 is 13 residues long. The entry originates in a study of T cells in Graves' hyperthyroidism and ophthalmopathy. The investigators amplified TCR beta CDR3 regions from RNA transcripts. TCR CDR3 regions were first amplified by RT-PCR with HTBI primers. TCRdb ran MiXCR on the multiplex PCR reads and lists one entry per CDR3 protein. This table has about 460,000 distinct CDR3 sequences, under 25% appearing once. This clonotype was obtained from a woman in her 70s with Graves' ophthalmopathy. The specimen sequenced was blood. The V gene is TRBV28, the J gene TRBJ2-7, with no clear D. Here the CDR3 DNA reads TGTGCCAGCAGTCAGCAGCCCTCCTACGAGCAGTACTTC. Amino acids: CASSQQPSYEQYF.